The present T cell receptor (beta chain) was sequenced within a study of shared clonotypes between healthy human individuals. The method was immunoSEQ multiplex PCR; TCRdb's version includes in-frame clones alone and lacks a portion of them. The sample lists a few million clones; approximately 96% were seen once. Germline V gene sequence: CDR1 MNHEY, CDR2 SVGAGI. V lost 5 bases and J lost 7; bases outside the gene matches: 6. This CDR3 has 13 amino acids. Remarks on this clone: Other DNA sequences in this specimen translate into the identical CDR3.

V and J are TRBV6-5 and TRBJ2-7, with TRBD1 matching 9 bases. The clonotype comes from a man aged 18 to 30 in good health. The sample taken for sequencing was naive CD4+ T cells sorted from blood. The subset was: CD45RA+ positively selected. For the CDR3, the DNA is TGTGCCAGCAGTAGACAGGGGGTGGGAGAGCAGTACTTC. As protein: CASSRQGVGEQYF.